The 25 T cell receptor beta chains listed next were all sequenced from one sample in a study of neoadjuvant nivolumab and ipilimumab in lung cancer. The method was immunoSEQ multiplex PCR; TCRdb's version includes in-frame clones alone and lacks a portion of them. The data show roughly 39,000 clones, with 89% seen just once and approximately 3.3% held by the top ten. The sample consisted of peripheral blood, taken before neoadjuvant nivolumab, alone or with ipilimumab. The receptors originated from an adult with non-small cell lung cancer.

The sample holds one count of this clone. The chain links TRBV9 to TRBJ1-5; no definite D call. Per germline, CDR1 SGDLS and CDR2 YYNGEE. V dropped 1 base and J dropped 0 bases, with 8 bases sitting between them. The CDR3 runs to 15 residues. CDR3 nucleotides: TGTGCCAGCAGCGTATCCGGGTATAGCAATCAGCCCCAGCATTTT. It yields the protein CASSVSGYSNQPQHF.

The CDR3 spells CASSMTSGSWDEQFF. CDR3 bases: TGTGCCAGCAGCATGACTAGCGGGAGCTGGGATGAGCAGTTCTTC. The J gene is TRBJ2-1, the V gene TRBV11-2; 12 bases are a match to TRBD2. CDR1 is SGHAT and CDR2 is FQNNGV in the germline V gene. The CDR3 is 15 residues long. V was clipped by 5 bases and J by 8 bases; unmatched bases: 7.

The chain employs TRBV19 and TRBJ1-1; perhaps TRBD1 as D (6 bases). The CDR3 covers 15 residues. V was cut by 5 bases and J by 1 base, with 14 bases left in between. Germline V gene lookup returns CDR1 LNHDA and CDR2 SQIVND (reference sequence). The CDR3 DNA reads as TGTGCCAGTAGTTCACCCGGGACATCGAACACTGAAGCTTTCTTT. Its protein is CASSSPGTSNTEAFF.

The rearrangement uses TRBV5-1 and TRBJ2-5; D is perhaps TRBD1 or TRBD2 (5 bases each). Per germline, CDR1 SGHRS and CDR2 YFSETQ. Trimming removed 0 bases at V and 7 bases at J, with 16 bases between. The CDR3 loop spans 15 amino acids. The DNA for the CDR3 is TGCGCCAGCAGCTTGGATGGCCCGGGGCAGGGGACCCAGTACTTC. Its translation: CASSLDGPGQGTQYF.

This clone was detected only a few times. This chain links TRBV6-5 with TRBJ1-1; a weak D match, TRBD1 (6 bases). The CDR3 runs to 13 residues. Germline CDR1 reads MNHEY; CDR2 reads SVGAGI. Deletions cut 7 bases from V and 3 bases from J, with 12 bases between. The CDR3 nucleotides are TGTGCCAGCACCAATGGGGGGCACACTGAAGCTTTCTTT. This sequence encodes CASTNGGHTEAFF.

V is TRBV14 and J is TRBJ2-1; D might be TRBD1 or TRBD2, each matching 5 bases. The CDR3 covers 13 residues. The V end was cut by 1 base, the J end by 12 bases, with 13 bases between. Germline V gene lookup returns CDR1 SGHDN and CDR2 FVKESK. The CDR3 DNA is TGTGCCAGCAGCCAAGGAATCGACGGGACGCAGTTCTTC. Translating gives CASSQGIDGTQFF.

The rearrangement joins TRBV7-3 to TRBJ1-1; D not certain. Looked up from germline, CDR1 is SGHTA and CDR2 is FQGTGA. The CDR3 spans 13 residues. Trimming took 4 bases from V and 1 from J, leaving 7 bases between them. The CDR3 DNA follows: TGTGCCAGCAGCTATAAGGGGAACACTGAAGCTTTCTTT. Translated: CASSYKGNTEAFF.

J is TRBJ2-1 and V is TRBV10-2; 10 nucleotides line up with TRBD2. CDR1 and CDR2 from the germline V gene are WSHSY and SAAADI. J gave up 13 bases and V 4 bases, and 7 bases lay outside the gene matches. CDR3 length: 13 amino acids. In DNA, the CDR3 is TGCGCCAGCAGTGCGGGAGCGGGAGGGCCTCAGTTCTTC. Amino acids: CASSAGAGGPQFF.

The chain links TRBV7-2 to TRBJ2-1; D perhaps matches TRBD1 (6 bases). The CDR3 extends over 14 amino acids. V lost 7 bases and J 7 bases, leaving 17 bases between the germline ends. CDR1 and CDR2 from the germline V gene are SGHTA and FQGNSA. The CDR3 DNA is TGTGCCAGCACCTCCCCGACAGGCCCTAATGAGCAGTTCTTC. It is translated as CASTSPTGPNEQFF. The full variable domain, with the rest looked up from reference TRBV7-2 and TRBJ2-1, is GAGVSQSPSNKVTEKGKDVELRCDPISGHTALYWYRQSLGQGLEFLIYFQGNSAPDKSGLPSDRFSAERTGGSVSTLTIQRTQQEDSAVYLCASTSPTGPNEQFFGPGTRLTVL.

This clone appeared a single time. The genes are TRBV7-6 and TRBJ2-5; no firm D call. The germline CDR1 and CDR2 sequences are SGHVS and FNYEAQ. V lost 2 bases and J 2 bases, leaving 12 bases between the germline ends. The CDR3 is 15 amino acids. This CDR3 reads CASSLTPSEQETQYF. Written as DNA, the CDR3 is TGTGCCAGCAGCTTAACCCCCAGCGAACAAGAGACCCAGTACTTC.

The chain is built from TRBV6-1 and TRBJ1-3; no clear D gene. Between the trimmed V and J ends, which lost 1 base and 0 bases, there was a span of 7 bases. Germline loops: CDR1 MNHNS, CDR2 SASEGT. The CDR3 is made up of 15 amino acids. DNA of the CDR3: TGTGCCAGCAGTGAAGTTAGCGTCTCTGGAAACACCATATATTTT. Encoded protein: CASSEVSVSGNTIYF.

This chain connects TRBV18 to TRBJ2-3; unclear D gene. Germline values: CDR1 KGHSH, CDR2 LQKENI. CDR3 size: 12 residues. V was cut by 4 bases and J by 2 bases, with 4 bases left in between. The CDR3 region has the DNA TGTGCCAGCTCACTCCTCACAGATACGCAGTATTTT. Protein product: CASSLLTDTQYF.

The V call is TRBV2, the J call TRBJ1-1; a possible D gene is TRBD1 (5 bases). Germline V gene lookup returns CDR1 SNHLY and CDR2 FYNNEI. This CDR3 spans 16 amino acids. V was trimmed by 6 bases and J by 10 bases, leaving 27 bases between them. Written as DNA, the CDR3 is TGTGCCAGCAGCCCGAGCTGGCCGGGGCGGCGGAAAGGAGCTTTCTTT. It encodes CASSPSWPGRRKGAFF.

The chain employs TRBV11-2 and TRBJ2-2, with TRBD2 matching over 8 bases. CDR3 length equals 17 residues. Germline CDR1 reads SGHAT; CDR2 reads FQNNGV. J was trimmed by 2 bases and V by 5 bases; bases with no gene match: 10. The CDR3 reads CASSPDPGRANTGELFF. The CDR3 DNA reads TGTGCCAGCAGCCCAGACCCCGGGAGGGCCAACACCGGGGAGCTGTTTTTT.

The chain employs TRBV5-4 and TRBJ2-7; no reliable D call. V shed 4 bases and J shed 0 bases, with 11 bases lying between them. Per germline, CDR1 SGHNT and CDR2 YYREEE (reference sequence). The CDR3 extends over 14 amino acids. CDR3 loop: CASSTWAASYEQYF. The CDR3 coding sequence is TGTGCCAGCAGCACGTGGGCCGCCTCCTACGAGCAGTACTTC. Supplemented by reference TRBV5-4 and TRBJ2-7, the full variable domain reads ETGVTQSPTHLIKTRGQQVTLRCSSQSGHNTVSWYQQALGQGPQFIFQYYREEENGRGNFPPRFSGLQFPNYSSELNVNALELDDSALYLCASSTWAASYEQYFGPGTRLTVT.

V is TRBV4-3 and J is TRBJ2-7; a possible D gene is TRBD1 (6 bases). CDR3 length: 15 amino acids. Germline CDR1 and CDR2: LGHNA and YSLEER. Trimming stripped 6 bases from V and 0 bases from J, with 15 bases between. CDR3 residues: CASSPDMGHSYEQYF. CDR3 nucleotide sequence: TGCGCCAGCAGTCCTGACATGGGACACTCCTACGAGCAGTACTTC.

This sequence joins TRBV6-6 and TRBJ1-4, with 10 bases that match TRBD1. The CDR3 has 15 amino acids. The J segment lost 7 bases and the V segment lost 6 bases, leaving 8 bases of the junction unmatched. CDR1 is MNHNY and CDR2 is SVGAGI in the germline V gene (reference sequence). CDR3 loop: CASRPGTGVGEKLFF. The DNA for the CDR3 is TGTGCCAGCAGACCAGGGACAGGGGTTGGTGAAAAACTGTTTTTT.

The J gene is TRBJ2-5, the V gene TRBV14, with TRBD2 matching over 9 bases. V shed 0 bases, J shed 1 base, and the junction held 9 bases outside the gene matches. The CDR3 spans 18 residues. CDR1 is SGHDN, CDR2 FVKESK, per germline. CDR3 nucleotides: TGTGCCAGCAGCCAAGACTCGGGGCGGGGACTAGCCCAAGAGACCCAGTACTTC. This codes for CASSQDSGRGLAQETQYF.

The rearrangement uses TRBV5-1 and TRBJ1-1, with 8 bases that match TRBD1. CDR3 length: 15 amino acids. Trimming removed 4 bases from V and 3 bases from J; junction bases left unmatched: 8. The germline V gene has CDR1 SGHRS and CDR2 YFSETQ. For the CDR3, the DNA is TGCGCCAGCAGCCTGGACAGGGTGATTGACACTGAAGCTTTCTTT. Translation gives CASSLDRVIDTEAFF. The variable domain in full, completed from reference TRBV5-1 and TRBJ1-1, reads KAGVTQTPRYLIKTRGQQVTLSCSPISGHRSVSWYQQTPGQGLQFLFEYFSETQRNKGNFPGRFSGRQFSNSRSEMNVSTLELGDSALYLCASSLDRVIDTEAFFGQGTRLTVV.

V gene TRBV7-2 combines with J gene TRBJ2-1; TRBD2 matches 9 bases. Trimming at V came to 2 bases and at J to 2 bases, leaving 7 bases not matched to a gene. The V gene's germline CDR1 is SGHTA and CDR2 FQGNSA. The CDR3 is made up of 17 amino acids. CDR3 nucleotide sequence: TGTGCCAGCAGCTTATCGTTTAGCGGGAGAACCTACAATGAGCAGTTCTTC. Translating it yields CASSLSFSGRTYNEQFF.

The gene calls are TRBV5-1 and TRBJ1-2, with 7 bases that match TRBD1. The CDR3 runs to 16 residues. V dropped 4 bases and J dropped 4; count of bases not matched to a gene: 13. The germline gives CDR1 SGHRS, CDR2 YFSETQ. In DNA form, the CDR3 reads TGCGCCAGCAGCGTGTACGGCCACAGGGGCGGCTATGGCTACACCTTC. This sequence encodes CASSVYGHRGGYGYTF.

The V call is TRBV4-1, the J call TRBJ2-1, with 12 positions matching TRBD2. In germline, CDR1 is MGHRA, CDR2 YSYEKL. The ends lost 1 base at V and 6 bases at J; junction bases unmatched: 7. The CDR3 is 17 residues long. The CDR3 loop is CASSQAPRLAGVNEQFF. CDR3 bases: TGCGCCAGCAGCCAAGCCCCCCGACTAGCGGGAGTCAATGAGCAGTTCTTC.

The rearrangement links TRBV7-9 to TRBJ2-7; 7 nucleotides agree with TRBD2. This CDR3 is built from 15 residues. V was pared by 5 bases and J by 1 base, with 8 bases of the junction left unmatched. In germline, CDR1 is SEHNR, CDR2 FQNEAQ (reference sequence). CDR3: CASSRTGTTSYEQYF. The CDR3 nucleotides read TGTGCCAGCAGCCGTACCGGGACTACTTCCTACGAGCAGTACTTC.

V usage is TRBV29-1 and J usage is TRBJ2-7; 16 bases agree with TRBD2. CDR1 SQVTM and CDR2 ANQGSEA come from the germline V gene. The CDR3 is 17 amino acids. Trimming removed 7 bases from V and 6 bases from J; junction bases left unmatched: 15. The DNA of the CDR3 is TGCAGCGCTAGTCCCGGGACTAGCGGGAGGGCCGGAGGCGAGCAGTACTTC. Encoded protein: CSASPGTSGRAGGEQYF.

The chain joins TRBV30 to TRBJ2-6; D perhaps matches TRBD2 (5 bases). Trimming stripped 6 bases from V and 3 bases from J, with 12 bases between. The CDR3 covers 14 residues. Germline V gene sequence: CDR1 GTSNPN, CDR2 SVGIG (reference sequence). CDR3 sequence reads: CACLGARGANVLTF. The CDR3 nucleotides read TGTGCCTGTCTGGGAGCACGTGGGGCCAACGTCCTGACTTTC.